These 30 T cell receptor beta chains came from one sample sequenced in a study of Graves' ophthalmopathy and Graves' hyperthyroidism. The authors amplified TCR beta CDR3 regions from RNA transcripts. First-round RT-PCR relied on HTBI primers, and a second-round multiplex PCR came next. One entry per CDR3 protein results from TCRdb running MiXCR on the multiplex PCR reads. This sample has around 40,000 distinct CDR3 sequences, with under 65% found just once. The sequenced sample was peripheral blood. Receptors originate from an adult man with Graves' ophthalmopathy.

The V call is TRBV7-2, the J call TRBJ1-1, with 7 bases lining up with TRBD1. This CDR3 is built from 20 residues. The germline CDR1 and CDR2 sequences are SGHTA and FQGNSA. Losses at the gene ends were 2 bases for V and 5 bases for J; bases not matched to a gene: 23. For the CDR3, the DNA is TGTGCCAGCAGCTTATATTTTGTGGGGGCACAGGGGTTGGGACGGACTGAAGCTTTCTTT. It specifies CASSLYFVGAQGLGRTEAFF.

The chain has TRBV5-8 and TRBJ2-2; 8 positions match TRBD1. The germline CDR1 and CDR2 sequences are SGHTS and YDEGEE. The CDR3 extends over 14 amino acids. V was pared by 6 bases and J by 5 bases, with 6 bases of the junction left unmatched. As DNA, the CDR3 is TGTGCCAGCAACGCGGGGACAGGAACCGGGGAGCTGTTTTTT. Translating it yields CASNAGTGTGELFF. The variable domain in full, with the rest retrieved from reference TRBV5-8 and TRBJ2-2, is EAGVTQSPTHLIKTRGQQATLRCSPISGHTSVYWYQQALGLGLQFLLWYDEGEERNRGNFPPRFSGRQFPNYSSELNVNALELEDSALYLCASNAGTGTGELFFGEGSRLTVL.

CDR3 coding DNA: TGCAGTGCTAGGAACAGGGGCCGAAACAACATAGCCAAAAACATTCAGTACTTC. Translating it yields CSARNRGRNNIAKNIQYF. V usage is TRBV20-1 and J usage is TRBJ2-4; 7 bases are shared with TRBD1. Trimming removed 3 bases from V and 0 bases from J; junction bases left unmatched: 14. The germline gives CDR1 DFQATT, CDR2 SNEGSKA (reference sequence). The CDR3 length is 18 residues.

V usage is TRBV7-7 and J usage is TRBJ2-7; 7 bases are a match to TRBD2. Germline CDR1 is SSHAT and CDR2 is FNYEAQ (reference sequence). This CDR3 spans 16 amino acids. The DNA of the CDR3 is TGTGCTAGCAGCTTAATCCCCGCTAGCGGTTCGTACGAGCAGTACGTA. It is translated as CASSLIPASGSYEQYV.

The chain employs TRBV15 and TRBJ2-7; D remains ambiguous. Trimming shortened V by 3 bases and J by 5 bases, and 8 bases separated the two germline ends. Germline lookup yields CDR1 LNHNV and CDR2 YYDKDF (reference sequence). The CDR3 extends over 12 amino acids. The CDR3 sequence: CATSSFENEQYF. The CDR3 DNA reads TGTGCCACCAGCAGTTTCGAGAACGAGCAGTACTTC. The full variable domain, rest sourced from reference TRBV15 and TRBJ2-7, is DAMVIQNPRYQVTQFGKPVTLSCSQTLNHNVMYWYQQKSSQAPKLLFHYYDKDFNNEADTPDNFQSRRPNTSFCFLDIRSPGLGDTAMYLCATSSFENEQYFGPGTRLTVT.

The genes are TRBV10-3 and TRBJ2-2, with 7 bases identical to TRBD1. The V and J ends lost 3 bases and 4 bases, in that order; junction bases with no gene match: 5. The CDR3 length is 15 residues. Germline CDR1 reads ENHRY; CDR2 reads SYGVKD. Here the CDR3 DNA reads TGTGCCATCAGTGAAGGACAGGTTATCACCGGGGAGCTGTTTTTT. This translates into CAISEGQVITGELFF.

The CDR3 nucleotides read TGTGCCAGCAGCGGAGGGACTAGCGCGGTCCATGAGCAGTATTTT. Protein: CASSGGTSAVHEQYF. The J gene is TRBJ2-3, the V gene TRBV11-2, with TRBD2 matching 10 bases. This CDR3 is built from 15 residues. CDR1 and CDR2 (germline): SGHAT, FQNNGV. V shed 5 bases, J shed 11 bases, and the junction held 13 bases outside the gene matches.

The rearrangement links TRBV5-8 to TRBJ2-1; the match to TRBD2 covers 7 bases. V lost 5 bases to trimming and J lost 4 bases; unmatched junction nucleotides: 9. CDR3 size: 15 residues. The germline CDR1 and CDR2 sequences are SGHTS and YDEGEE. Here the CDR3 DNA reads TGTGCCAGCAGGGCCGGGACTACCCCTTACAATGAGCAGTTCTTC. As protein: CASRAGTTPYNEQFF. The whole variable domain, remainder taken from reference TRBV5-8 and TRBJ2-1, is EAGVTQSPTHLIKTRGQQATLRCSPISGHTSVYWYQQALGLGLQFLLWYDEGEERNRGNFPPRFSGRQFPNYSSELNVNALELEDSALYLCASRAGTTPYNEQFFGPGTRLTVL.

Comment on this clonotype: A much larger clone lies one base from this, so it may be a read error. This chain uses TRBV28 with TRBJ1-2; no clear D gene. Germline V gives CDR1 MDHEN, CDR2 SYDVKM. The CDR3 extends over 12 amino acids. Trimming took 3 bases from V and 7 from J, leaving 9 bases between them. Here the CDR3 DNA reads TGTGCCAGCAGTTTGTTTTTGAGTGGCTACACCTTC. This encodes CASSLFLSGYTF.

The rearrangement links TRBV19 to TRBJ2-5; weak D call: TRBD1 (6 bases). This CDR3 comprises 11 residues. Deletions cut 7 bases from V and 3 bases from J, with 6 bases between. Germline V lookup: CDR1 LNHDA, CDR2 SQIVND (reference sequence). Here the CDR3 reads CASTGEETQYF. In DNA, the CDR3 is TGTGCCAGTACAGGGGAAGAGACCCAGTACTTC.

The chain couples TRBV6-1 to TRBJ2-7, with a tentative D call TRBD1 (6 bases). Germline V gene lookup returns CDR1 MNHNS and CDR2 SASEGT. Between the trimmed V and J ends, which lost 6 bases and 2 bases, there was a span of 14 bases. The CDR3 extends over 14 amino acids. CDR3 amino acids: CASSALRGTYEQYF. CDR3 nucleotides: TGTGCCAGCAGCGCCCTTAGGGGGACCTACGAGCAGTACTTC.

At least ten counts were recorded for this clonotype. As DNA, the CDR3 is TGCGCCAGCAGCGGGGGGATAGCCAAAAACATTCAGTACTTC. It is translated as CASSGGIAKNIQYF. This rearrangement joins TRBV5-1 to TRBJ2-4, with D possibly being TRBD2 (6 bases). Trimming shortened V by 4 bases and J by 0 bases, and 8 bases separated the two germline ends. In germline, CDR1 is SGHRS, CDR2 YFSETQ. The CDR3 loop spans 14 amino acids.

The CDR3 coding sequence is TGTGCCAGCAGCAGGACAGGGGACAATCAGCCCCAGCATTTT. Protein sequence: CASSRTGDNQPQHF. The V call is TRBV11-2, the J call TRBJ1-5; 9 positions match TRBD1. The CDR3 extends over 14 amino acids. J was trimmed by 3 bases and V by 5 bases; bases with no gene match: 2. The germline V gene has CDR1 SGHAT and CDR2 FQNNGV.

This clonotype was recorded many times. The chain has TRBV25-1 and TRBJ2-5; the match to TRBD2 covers 8 bases. The CDR3 has 14 amino acids. Trimming removed 4 bases from V and 4 bases from J; junction bases left unmatched: 5. Germline CDR1 is MGHDK and CDR2 is SYGVNS. The CDR3 here is CASSAPGGRETQYF. The CDR3 DNA reads TGTGCCAGCAGTGCTCCGGGGGGGCGAGAGACCCAGTACTTC.

This clonotype was seen many times. The gene calls are TRBV5-1 and TRBJ2-7; 7 nucleotides match TRBD1. V gave up 6 bases and J gave up 2 bases; unmatched junction bases: 8. CDR1 is SGHRS and CDR2 is YFSETQ in the germline V gene. The CDR3 contains 14 residues. The DNA of the CDR3 is TGCGCCAGCACCCAGGGGGTCTTCCCCTACGAGCAGTACTTC. The encoded protein is CASTQGVFPYEQYF.

This chain uses TRBV20-1 with TRBJ2-7; 11 positions agree with TRBD2. The germline V gene has CDR1 DFQATT and CDR2 SNEGSKA (reference sequence). V lost 3 bases and J lost 6; bases outside the gene matches: 4. The CDR3 consists of 13 residues. The DNA for the CDR3 is TGCAGTGCTAGCCCTAGCGGGAGGCCCGAGCAGTACTTC. Residues: CSASPSGRPEQYF.

This clonotype was recorded only once. The chain couples TRBV5-4 to TRBJ1-2, with 7 bases matching TRBD1. The germline gives CDR1 SGHNT, CDR2 YYREEE (reference sequence). V lost 4 bases, J lost 4 bases, and 4 bases stayed unmatched. The CDR3 is 13 residues long. The CDR3, as DNA: TGTGCCAGCAGCACCGGGACAGCCTATGGCTACACCTTC. Amino acids: CASSTGTAYGYTF. The full variable domain, completed using reference TRBV5-4 and TRBJ1-2, is ETGVTQSPTHLIKTRGQQVTLRCSSQSGHNTVSWYQQALGQGPQFIFQYYREEENGRGNFPPRFSGLQFPNYSSELNVNALELDDSALYLCASSTGTAYGYTFGSGTRLTVV.

Of note for this clonotype: A much more abundant neighbour one base away suggests this may be a read error. The J gene is TRBJ2-3, the V gene TRBV7-3, with D tentatively TRBD1 or TRBD2 (5 bases each). CDR1 is SGHTA, CDR2 FQGTGA, per germline. The CDR3 is 15 residues long. CDR3 sequence: CAGSPSGLSTGTQYF. The CDR3 bases are TGTGCCGGCAGCCCGAGCGGATTGAGCACAGGTACGCAGTATTTT.

This clonotype was seen at least ten times. V and J are TRBV19 and TRBJ2-2; D is ambiguous. Germline CDR1 and CDR2: LNHDA and SQIVND (reference sequence). This CDR3 is 16 amino acids long. Trimming left V 3 bases short and J 0 bases short, with 11 bases between. The CDR3 sequence is CASSMKQKANTGELFF. The CDR3 DNA reads TGTGCCAGTAGTATGAAACAGAAAGCGAACACCGGGGAGCTGTTTTTT. The entire variable domain, with the rest obtained from reference TRBV19 and TRBJ2-2, is as follows: DGGITQSPKYLFRKEGQNVTLSCEQNLNHDAMYWYRQDPGQGLRLIYYSQIVNDFQKGDIAEGYSVSREKKESFPLTVTSAQKNPTAFYLCASSMKQKANTGELFFGEGSRLTVL.

A few counts support this clonotype. The CDR3 here is CASSISVIAGNTIYF. The DNA for the CDR3 is TGTGCCAGTAGTATATCGGTTATCGCTGGAAACACCATATATTTT. V is TRBV19 and J is TRBJ1-3, with D uncertain. Between the trimmed V and J ends, which lost 2 bases and 2 bases, there was a span of 10 bases. Germline lookup yields CDR1 LNHDA and CDR2 SQIVND (reference sequence). There are 15 residues in the CDR3.

This clonotype was observed many times. V usage is TRBV28 and J usage is TRBJ2-1; D unresolved. CDR3 length: 13 residues. Between the trimmed V and J ends, which lost 4 bases and 6 bases, there was a span of 10 bases. Germline loops: CDR1 MDHEN, CDR2 SYDVKM. The CDR3 DNA is TGTGCCAGCAGTTCCGAGCCGGTCAATGAGCAGTTCTTC. Its translation is CASSSEPVNEQFF.

As regards this clonotype: A much larger clone differs by one base, so this may be a read error. This CDR3 reads CASRTDGVTIIRTDTQYF. CDR3 DNA: TGTGCCAGCAGAACCGACGGGGTTACAATCATTAGGACAGATACGCAGTATTTT. The V call is TRBV6-6, the J call TRBJ2-3, with D possibly TRBD2 on 5 matching bases. The CDR3 is 18 residues long. CDR1 and CDR2 from the germline V gene are MNHNY and SVGAGI (reference sequence). The V end lost 6 bases, the J end lost 3 bases, and 25 bases lay between the germline ends.

This clonotype was counted ten times or more. This chain uses TRBV12-3 or TRBV12-4 with TRBJ1-3, with D possibly TRBD1 on 5 matching bases. The CDR3 runs to 15 residues. With 0 bases removed from V and 0 bases from J, the gap between germline ends came to 6 bases. The CDR3 DNA is TGTGCCAGCAGTTTAGCAGGGGCCTCTGGAAACACCATATATTTT. Protein product: CASSLAGASGNTIYF.

This clonotype is medium-sized by share. This sequence joins TRBV19 and TRBJ1-2; 7 bases are shared with TRBD1. Germline-derived CDR1 and CDR2 are LNHDA and SQIVND (reference sequence). The CDR3 is made up of 11 amino acids. The ends lost 5 bases at V and 9 bases at J; junction bases unmatched: 3. CDR3 sequence: CASSLGQRYTF. The DNA for the CDR3 is TGTGCCAGTAGTTTGGGACAGCGCTACACCTTC.

This chain links TRBV19 with TRBJ1-2, with 7 bases matching TRBD1. V trimming: 6 bases; J trimming: 6 bases; junction bases outside the gene matches: 19. Germline V lookup: CDR1 LNHDA, CDR2 SQIVND (reference sequence). The CDR3 is 17 residues long. The CDR3 DNA follows: TGTGCCAGTAGCCACCACGATCTTCGACAGGGCGAAGATGGCTACACCTTC. Translated, it gives CASSHHDLRQGEDGYTF. Supplemented by reference TRBV19 and TRBJ1-2, the full variable domain reads DGGITQSPKYLFRKEGQNVTLSCEQNLNHDAMYWYRQDPGQGLRLIYYSQIVNDFQKGDIAEGYSVSREKKESFPLTVTSAQKNPTAFYLCASSHHDLRQGEDGYTFGSGTRLTVV.

This clonotype was counted at least ten times. The gene calls are TRBV5-1 and TRBJ2-7, with 9 positions matching TRBD1. The germline V gene encodes CDR1 SGHRS and CDR2 YFSETQ. The CDR3 covers 14 residues. The V segment lost 1 base and the J segment 3 bases; nucleotides outside the gene matches: 2. The DNA for the CDR3 is TGCGCCAGCAGCTTGACGGACAGGGGCTACGAGCAGTACTTC. The encoded protein is CASSLTDRGYEQYF.

Of note for this clonotype: A read error may be the cause here, since a much bigger clone is one base away. The gene calls are TRBV7-8 and TRBJ2-6; D may be TRBD1 or TRBD2 (5 bases each). The CDR3 is 14 amino acids. V dropped 8 bases and J dropped 4 bases, with 12 bases sitting between them. Germline loops: CDR1 SGHVS, CDR2 FQNEAQ. CDR3 sequence: CASRSGSGANVLTF. In DNA, the CDR3 is TGTGCCAGCCGCTCAGGGAGCGGGGCCAACGTCCTGACTTTC.

This clonotype rates as medium-sized. The gene calls are TRBV25-1 and TRBJ2-1; TRBD1 aligns across 7 bases. V lost 5 bases and J lost 7; bases outside the gene matches: 5. The CDR3 extends over 13 amino acids. Germline V CDR1 and CDR2: MGHDK, SYGVNS. CDR3 bases: TGTGCCAGCAGTCAGACAGGGCCAAATGAGCAGTTCTTC. Residues: CASSQTGPNEQFF.

This clonotype was observed at least ten times. The rearrangement links TRBV5-1 to TRBJ2-7, with 8 bases identical to TRBD1. The CDR3 is 17 amino acids. In germline, CDR1 is SGHRS, CDR2 YFSETQ. V was pared by 0 bases and J by 6 bases, with 14 bases of the junction left unmatched. The CDR3 sequence: CASSLAVSGRGRSEQYF. The CDR3, as DNA: TGCGCCAGCAGCTTGGCGGTTTCGGGCAGGGGGCGCAGCGAGCAGTACTTC.

At least ten counts were recorded for this clonotype. CDR3 sequence: CASSNGGGSGNTIYF. The CDR3 DNA follows: TGTGCCAGCAGCAACGGGGGGGGATCAGGAAACACCATATATTTT. V usage is TRBV7-8 and J usage is TRBJ1-3; D is perhaps TRBD1 (5 bases). The CDR3 is 15 amino acids. The ends were cut back, 5 bases at V and 4 bases at J, with 15 bases in the middle. Germline assignment: CDR1 SGHVS and CDR2 FQNEAQ.